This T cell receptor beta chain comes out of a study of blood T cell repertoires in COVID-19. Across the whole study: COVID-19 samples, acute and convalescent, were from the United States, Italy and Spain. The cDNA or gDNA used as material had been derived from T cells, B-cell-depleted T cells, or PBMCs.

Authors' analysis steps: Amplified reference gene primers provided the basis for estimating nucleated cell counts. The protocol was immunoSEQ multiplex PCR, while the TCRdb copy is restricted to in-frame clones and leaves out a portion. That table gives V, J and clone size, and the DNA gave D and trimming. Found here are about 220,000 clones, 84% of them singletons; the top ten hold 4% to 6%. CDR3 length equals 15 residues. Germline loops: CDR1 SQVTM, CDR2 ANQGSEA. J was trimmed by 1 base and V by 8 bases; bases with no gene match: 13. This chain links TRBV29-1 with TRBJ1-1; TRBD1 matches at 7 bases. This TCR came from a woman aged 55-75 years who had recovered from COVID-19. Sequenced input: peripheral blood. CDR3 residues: CSNYHYRGANTEAFF. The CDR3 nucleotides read TGCAGCAACTACCACTACAGGGGCGCGAACACTGAAGCTTTCTTT.